The rows below give T cell receptor beta chains drawn from one sample of a study of blood T cell repertoires in COVID-19. Profiling relied on immunoSEQ multiplex PCR, and the TCRdb table lists in-frame clones only, not all of them. The sample holds fewer than 350,000 clones, roughly nine tenths seen once. What was sequenced was peripheral blood. The receptors come from a woman in her 30s with COVID-19, enrolled during active disease. CDR3s include the opening cysteine and the closing phenylalanine or tryptophan. D genes are given only for firm matches. Part of the rows lack a size; the others show once, few, many or a class for expanded clones.

abundance | j_gene | v_gene | d_gene | CDR3aa | CDR3nt
NA | TRBJ1-5 | TRBV2 | NA | CASSGGGRNQPQHF | TGTGCCAGCAGTGGGGGAGGCCGCAATCAGCCCCAGCATTTT
NA | TRBJ2-3 | TRBV5-1 | TRBD2 | CASSFRLAGDSRDTQYF | TGCGCCAGCAGCTTCCGACTAGCGGGGGACTCCAGAGATACGCAGTATTTT
NA | TRBJ2-3 | TRBV27 | NA | CASSSQRADTQYF | TGTGCCAGCAGTAGCCAGCGGGCAGATACGCAGTATTTT
NA | TRBJ1-6 | TRBV5-1 | NA | CASSLGRDSPLHF | TGCGCCAGCAGCTTAGGGAGGGATTCACCCCTCCACTTT
NA | TRBJ1-2 | TRBV7-8 | NA | CASSISGRANYGYTF | TGTGCCAGCAGCATATCAGGGCGAGCTAACTATGGCTACACCTTC
NA | TRBJ1-5 | TRBV6-5 | NA | CASRRGSGQPQHF | TGTGCCAGCAGGCGGGGGTCAGGGCAGCCCCAGCATTTT
NA | TRBJ2-7 | TRBV19 | TRBD1 | CASSFGQGIHEQYF | TGTGCCAGTAGTTTCGGACAGGGTATCCACGAGCAGTACTTC
NA | TRBJ2-7 | TRBV6-2/TRBV6-3 | TRBD2 | CASSYPTGTSGSYEQYF | TGTGCCAGCAGTTACCCCACCGGGACTAGCGGCTCCTACGAGCAGTACTTC
NA | TRBJ1-2 | TRBV27 | NA | CASRDSLYGYTF | TGTGCCAGCAGGGACAGTTTATATGGCTACACCTTC
once | TRBJ2-5 | TRBV30 | NA | CAWSVDYLQETQYF | TGTGCCTGGAGTGTGGACTACCTCCAAGAGACCCAGTACTTC
NA | TRBJ1-1 | TRBV5-1 | TRBD1 | CASRPIPGQANTEAFF | TGCGCCAGCAGGCCCATCCCGGGACAGGCTAACACTGAAGCTTTCTTT